This T cell receptor beta chain came from a study of a mutant IDH1 vaccine in newly diagnosed glioma. Overall study context: Treated patients had a mean age of roughly 44 years and a sex split that was roughly 60% male and 37.5% female. Pretreatment consisted of radiotherapy, temozolomide, or both, with most receiving both.

The CDR3 has 14 amino acids. J lost 0 bases, V lost 8 bases, and 6 bases had no gene match. CDR1 and CDR2 (germline): MNHNY, SVGAGI (reference sequence). The time point is: baseline, week 1 (first vaccination visit). Treatment denoted: pre-vaccination baseline after standard-of-care therapy. Study-level findings and limits: Immune responses induced by the vaccine were seen in around 93% of patients, spanning multiple MHC alleles.

Method: immunoSEQ multiplex PCR; TCRdb's copy keeps in-frame clones and lacks some. Among about 21,000 clones, about 85% were seen once, and the ten largest hold roughly 5%. This clone was observed a single time. The antigen is not known. Sequenced material: PBMCs, taken from a glioma patient treated with radiotherapy, temozolomide or both. The clonotype originates from a man aged 35 to 55 with glioma. The chain uses TRBV6-6 and TRBJ2-7; 8 bases are shared with TRBD2. The CDR3 here is CASYGAGGSYEQYF. CDR3 bases: TGTGCCAGCTACGGGGCGGGAGGCTCCTACGAGCAGTACTTC.